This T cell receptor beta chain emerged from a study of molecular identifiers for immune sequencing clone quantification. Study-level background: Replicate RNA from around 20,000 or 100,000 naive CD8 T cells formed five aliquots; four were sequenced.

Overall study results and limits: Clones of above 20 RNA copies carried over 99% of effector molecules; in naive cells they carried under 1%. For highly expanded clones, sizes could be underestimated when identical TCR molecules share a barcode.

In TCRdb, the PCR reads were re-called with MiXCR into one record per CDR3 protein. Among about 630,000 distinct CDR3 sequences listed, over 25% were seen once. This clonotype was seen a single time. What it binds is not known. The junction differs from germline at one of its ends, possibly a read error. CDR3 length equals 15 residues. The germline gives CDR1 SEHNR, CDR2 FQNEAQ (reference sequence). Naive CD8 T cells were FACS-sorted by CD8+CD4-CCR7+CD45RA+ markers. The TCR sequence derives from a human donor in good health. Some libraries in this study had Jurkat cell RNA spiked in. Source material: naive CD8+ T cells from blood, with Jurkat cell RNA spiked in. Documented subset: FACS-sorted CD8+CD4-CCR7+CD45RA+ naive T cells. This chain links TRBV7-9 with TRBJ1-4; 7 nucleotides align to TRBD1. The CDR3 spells CASSPPGQLSEKLVF. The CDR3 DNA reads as TGTGCCAGCAGCCCGCCGGGACAGCTCAGTGAAAAACTGGTTTTT.